This TCR beta chain was observed in a study of identical twins. The CDR3 has 13 residues. The V gene's germline CDR1 is DFQATT and CDR2 SNEGSKA (reference sequence). Trimming took 5 bases from V and 3 from J, leaving 13 bases between them. The authors used template switching to add a universal primer site and gave cDNA unique molecular identifiers. TCRdb itself ran the 5' RACE reads through MiXCR, one entry per CDR3 protein. The table includes about 890,000 distinct CDR3 sequences, roughly an eighth detected once. These data also formed part of another study, on yellow fever vaccine responses in identical twins.

Sequencing was carried out using PBMCs. The TCR sequence derives from a woman younger than 35 in good health. The chain links TRBV20-1 to TRBJ1-1; weak D call: TRBD1 (5 bases). In DNA form, the CDR3 reads TGCAGTGCTCCAGGGTATAGGGACACTGAAGCTTTCTTT. Amino acid sequence: CSAPGYRDTEAFF.